The clone carrying this T cell receptor (beta chain) has ten or more counts. Its antigen is undetermined. This entry is derived from a study of T-cell reconstitution after alpha-beta-depleted transplantation in children. Whole-study findings and limits: Reportedly, roughly two months post-transplant, alpha-beta T cells arose from several hundred expanded graft clones. T-cell counts and diversity were attributed mostly to newly produced T cells one year after transplant.

A TCRbeta library incorporating unique molecular identifiers was prepared. TCRdb fed the PCR reads into MiXCR, producing one record per CDR3 protein. This sample has roughly 100,000 distinct CDR3 sequences, with 7.5% to 9.5% found just once. Per the germline V gene, CDR1 is DFQATT and CDR2 is SNEGSKA (reference sequence). The CDR3 has 14 residues. V lost 6 bases and J 0 bases, leaving 15 bases between the germline ends. The V gene is TRBV20-1, the J gene TRBJ2-7, with a possible D match to TRBD1 (6 bases). The sequencing used PBMCs, collected before TCRalphabeta/CD19-depleted stem cell transplant. This sequence originates from a boy aged 2 to 9 with acute lymphoblastic leukemia, due to receive a stem cell transplant. The CDR3 is CSAVPDSNSYEQYF. CDR3 coding DNA: TGCAGTGCGGTTCCGGACAGTAACTCCTACGAGCAGTACTTC.